Each of the 7 T cell receptor beta chains below was sequenced from the same sample in a study of T cell changes during pregnancy in multiple sclerosis. The method was immunoSEQ multiplex PCR; TCRdb's version includes in-frame clones alone and lacks a portion of them. The sample gives some 100,000 clones, around 93% of which show up once; about 0.9% is in the top ten. The source was peripheral blood, collected before pregnancy. Receptors originate from a female donor with multiple sclerosis, enrolled in a pregnancy study.

The chain employs TRBV12-5 and TRBJ2-7; 8 positions match TRBD1. After removal of 4 bases from V and 6 bases from J, the junction contained 2 bases not matched to a gene. CDR1 is LGHNT and CDR2 is FRNRAP in the germline V gene. The CDR3 totals 12 residues. The CDR3 DNA sequence: TGTGCTAGTGGTTCGACAGGGGTCGAGCAGTACTTC. Amino acid sequence: CASGSTGVEQYF.

The chain combines TRBV11-2 with TRBJ2-7, with 7 nucleotides matching TRBD1. Germline loops: CDR1 SGHAT, CDR2 FQNNGV. The CDR3 totals 16 residues. Unmatched junction bases numbered 11, after V lost 6 bases and J lost 0 bases. This CDR3 is CASSTLGQSYSYEQYF. In nucleotides, the CDR3 is TGTGCCAGCAGTACGTTGGGACAGTCTTACTCCTACGAGCAGTACTTC. Looking up the rest from reference TRBV11-2 and TRBJ2-7 gives the full variable domain: EAGVAQSPRYKIIEKRQSVAFWCNPISGHATLYWYQQILGQGPKLLIQFQNNGVVDDSQLPKDRFSAERLKGVDSTLKIQPAKLEDSAVYLCASSTLGQSYSYEQYFGPGTRLTVT.

V gene TRBV27 combines with J gene TRBJ2-7; 7 bases line up with TRBD1. V gave up 3 bases and J gave up 3 bases; unmatched junction bases: 5. CDR1 and CDR2 (germline): MNHEY, SMNVEV (reference sequence). There are 14 residues in the CDR3. The CDR3 DNA is TGTGCCAGCAGTTTCGGGACAGATGGCTACGAGCAGTACTTC. Translated: CASSFGTDGYEQYF.

The chain carries TRBV6-1 and TRBJ1-1; the match to TRBD1 covers 7 bases. V lost 5 bases and J lost 4; bases outside the gene matches: 7. Germline V lookup: CDR1 MNHNS, CDR2 SASEGT. The CDR3 totals 14 residues. DNA for the CDR3: TGTGCCAGCAGTAAGATTGCAGGGGGCACTGAAGCTTTCTTT. Translating it yields CASSKIAGGTEAFF.

The chain is built from TRBV13 and TRBJ1-2; D is uncertain. Trimming removed 5 bases from V and 7 bases from J, with 5 bases in between. The CDR3 runs 10 residues. CDR1 PRHDT and CDR2 FYEKMQ come from the germline V gene (reference sequence). The CDR3 coding sequence is TGTGCCAGCAGCCCCGGTGGCTACACCTTC. This codes for CASSPGGYTF. The full variable domain, rest sourced from reference TRBV13 and TRBJ1-2, is AAGVIQSPRHLIKEKRETATLKCYPIPRHDTVYWYQQGPGQDPQFLISFYEKMQSDKGSIPDRFSAQQFSDYHSELNMSSLELGDSALYFCASSPGGYTFGSGTRLTVV.

This chain links TRBV4-1 with TRBJ2-7, with TRBD2 matching over 11 bases. The CDR3 is 15 amino acids. In germline, CDR1 is MGHRA, CDR2 YSYEKL. V was clipped by 5 bases and J by 2 bases; unmatched bases: 5. The chain's CDR3 is CASSAGTSGTYEQYF. The CDR3 DNA is TGCGCCAGCAGCGCCGGGACTAGCGGAACCTACGAGCAGTACTTC.

The rearrangement links TRBV19 to TRBJ1-2, with 11 positions matching TRBD1. Per germline, CDR1 LNHDA and CDR2 SQIVND (reference sequence). The CDR3 is 15 amino acids. V shed 5 bases and J 4 bases; nucleotides not matched to a gene: 6. The CDR3 sequence: CASSAPGQGVYGYTF. CDR3 in DNA: TGTGCCAGTAGTGCACCGGGACAGGGGGTCTATGGCTACACCTTC.